A single sample gave rise to the 18 T cell receptor beta chains below, sequenced in a study of blood T cells in healthy people across ages. A J-beta primer mix and a sample-barcoded 5' primer were used in a second PCR of about 7 to 12 cycles. TCRdb re-analysed the 5' RACE reads in MiXCR, keeping a single row per CDR3 protein. Among fewer than 900,000 distinct CDR3 sequences listed, approximately 43% were seen once. Sequencing input: blood. The receptors shown here come from a woman in her sixties in good health.

This chain links TRBV28 with TRBJ2-1, with 8 bases aligning to TRBD2. Germline CDR1 reads MDHEN; CDR2 reads SYDVKM. CDR3 length: 16 residues. The V and J ends lost 2 bases and 9 bases, in that order; junction bases with no gene match: 12. CDR3 sequence reads: CASSLLAGGPPVEQFF. CDR3 DNA: TGTGCCAGCAGTTTACTGGCGGGAGGCCCCCCGGTTGAGCAGTTCTTC.

On this clonotype itself: Mismatch with germline at one junction end may stem from a read error. The chain combines TRBV11-1 with TRBJ2-5; 7 bases line up with TRBD1. CDR1 SGHAT and CDR2 FQDESV come from the germline V gene (reference sequence). The CDR3 extends over 15 amino acids. The CDR3 protein is CASSSQGSGQEAQYF. The DNA of the CDR3 is TGTGCCAGCAGCTCACAGGGGTCGGGCCAAGAGGCCCAGTACTTC.

This rearrangement joins TRBV4-1 to TRBJ2-3, with D possibly matching TRBD2 (6 bases). V lost 3 bases to trimming and J lost 2 bases, with 18 bases between them. Germline V gene data show CDR1 as MGHRA and CDR2 as YSYEKL. This CDR3 spans 17 amino acids. The CDR3 sequence: CASSHAVASATTDTQYF. The CDR3 DNA reads as TGCGCCAGCAGCCATGCCGTGGCTAGCGCGACCACAGATACGCAGTATTTT.

This clonotype was recorded at least ten times. A junction boundary mismatches the germline segment, possibly from a read error. This chain connects TRBV12-3 or TRBV12-4 to TRBJ2-3; the D is unclear. The CDR3 is made up of 13 amino acids. The CDR3 sequence: CASSSRGTDTQYF. DNA of the CDR3: TGCGCCAGCAGCTCGAGAGGCACAGATACGCAGTATTTT.

CDR3 amino acids: CASRPGTSGTEAFF. DNA of the CDR3: TGTGCCAGCAGACCTGGGACCTCGGGTACTGAAGCTTTCTTT. This chain connects TRBV12-3 or TRBV12-4 to TRBJ1-1; possibly TRBD1 for D (5 bases). This CDR3 contains 14 residues. The V end was cut by 6 bases, the J end by 5 bases, with 16 bases between.

This chain joins TRBV7-2 and TRBJ1-3; 7 bases fit TRBD1. CDR1 and CDR2 (germline): SGHTA, FQGNSA. The V gene end was trimmed by 1 base and the J gene end by 0 bases; junction bases not matched to a gene: 9. CDR3 length: 18 residues. Written as DNA, the CDR3 is TGTGCCAGCAGCTTAGGAGGGGGCTGGGACCTCTCTGGAAACACCATATATTTT. Translating it yields CASSLGGGWDLSGNTIYF.

This clonotype was recorded many times. This chain uses TRBV15 with TRBJ2-6, with unresolved D. Germline values: CDR1 LNHNV, CDR2 YYDKDF (reference sequence). Deletions cut 0 bases from V and 2 bases from J, with 8 bases between. The CDR3 is 16 amino acids. Here the CDR3 reads CATSRDPGAGANVLTF. The DNA for the CDR3 is TGTGCCACCAGCAGAGATCCTGGGGCTGGGGCCAACGTCCTGACTTTC.

This chain connects TRBV6-4 to TRBJ2-3; TRBD1 agrees at 10 bases. The germline V gene encodes CDR1 MRHNA and CDR2 SNTAGT. The CDR3 runs 18 residues. Trimming removed 5 bases from V and 0 bases from J; junction bases left unmatched: 11. CDR3 coding DNA: TGTGCCAGCAGTCCCCATCCCGGGACAGGGGATAGCACAGATACGCAGTATTTT. Its protein product is CASSPHPGTGDSTDTQYF.

This clonotype showed up many times. The chain recombines TRBV12-3 or TRBV12-4 with TRBJ2-3; D tentatively reads TRBD1 or TRBD2 (5 bases each). V was trimmed by 5 bases and J by 8 bases, leaving 14 bases between them. The CDR3 runs to 13 residues. CDR3 nucleotides: TGTGCCAGCAGTACCACCCCGGGACCTACGCAGTATTTT. Its protein is CASSTTPGPTQYF.

A note on this clonotype: A read error may be the cause here, since a much bigger clone is one base away. The chain employs TRBV13 and TRBJ2-1; D ambiguous. CDR3 length: 11 amino acids. Germline-derived CDR1 and CDR2 are PRHDT and FYEKMQ (reference sequence). CDR3 sequence reads: CVSSLIDEQFF. In DNA, the CDR3 is TGTGTCAGCAGCTTAATCGATGAGCAGTTCTTC.

The rearrangement joins TRBV5-1 to TRBJ2-2, with TRBD1 matching 8 bases. The J call is doubtful: the DNA matches TRBJ1-1 better. The CDR3 runs 12 residues. Germline lookup yields CDR1 SGHRS and CDR2 YFSETQ. The CDR3 coding sequence is TGCGCCAGCAGCTTCGAACAGGGGGGAGCTTTCTTT. This codes for CASSFEQGGAFF.

The chain links TRBV7-2 to TRBJ1-4; TRBD1 aligns across 11 bases. Trimming took 5 bases from V and 7 from J; bases not matched to a gene: 6. The CDR3 sequence is 15 residues long. From germline, CDR1 is SGHTA and CDR2 FQGNSA. This chain's CDR3 is CASSPGTGGSEKLFF. CDR3 DNA sequence: TGTGCCAGCAGCCCAGGGACAGGGGGGAGTGAAAAACTGTTTTTT.

This clonotype was recorded a few times. The rearrangement joins TRBV12-3 or TRBV12-4 to TRBJ1-5; a weak D match, TRBD1 (6 bases). The V gene lost 7 bases and the J gene lost 2 bases, with 15 bases spanning the gap. This CDR3 has 15 residues. CDR3 bases: TGTGCCAGCATCCTACAGGGTTGGGGCAATCAGCCCCAGCATTTT. This gives the protein CASILQGWGNQPQHF.

The rearrangement links TRBV11-1 to TRBJ2-1; D ambiguous. Trimming left V 3 bases short and J 6 bases short, with 6 bases between. CDR1 is SGHAT, CDR2 FQDESV, per germline (reference sequence). CDR3 size: 12 residues. CDR3 coding DNA: TGTGCCAGCAGCTTCGTCGCCAATGAGCAGTTCTTC. This translates into CASSFVANEQFF.

The J gene is TRBJ2-5, the V gene TRBV27, with 8 nucleotides matching TRBD1. J gave up 11 bases and V 3 bases, and 14 bases lay outside the gene matches. The CDR3 consists of 15 residues. Germline V lookup: CDR1 MNHEY, CDR2 SMNVEV (reference sequence). DNA of the CDR3: TGTGCCAGCAGTTTCTCCGGACAGGGACGACGAGAGCAGTACTTC. Its translation: CASSFSGQGRREQYF.

This clonotype was seen a handful of times. The genes are TRBV20-1 and TRBJ1-5, with D possibly TRBD1 on 5 matching bases. This CDR3 comprises 15 residues. The ends were cut back, 3 bases at V and 0 bases at J, with 12 bases in the middle. Germline CDR1 DFQATT, CDR2 SNEGSKA (reference sequence). The CDR3: CSASSGGNSNQPQHF. The DNA of the CDR3 is TGCAGTGCTAGTTCGGGGGGGAATAGCAATCAGCCCCAGCATTTT.

As concerns this clonotype: An end of the junction does not agree with germline; a read error may underlie this. The CDR3, as DNA: TGCGCCTCCGCGTTGGGGGGCTGGGCCTACGAGCAGTACTTC. Translation gives CASALGGWAYEQYF. This rearrangement joins TRBV2 to TRBJ2-5, with D tentatively TRBD1 or TRBD2 (6 bases each). TRBJ2-7 matches the DNA end more closely, so the J call is doubtful. CDR1 is SNHLY, CDR2 FYNNEI, per germline. There are 14 residues in the CDR3.

This clonotype was counted only a few times. The chain links TRBV7-3 to TRBJ2-3; D gene unclear. V dropped 4 bases and J dropped 4 bases, with 12 bases sitting between them. Germline lookup yields CDR1 SGHTA and CDR2 FQGTGA. The CDR3 has 14 residues. The CDR3, as DNA: TGTGCCAGCAGCTACAAGATCCCCCCAGATACGCAGTATTTT. It codes for CASSYKIPPDTQYF. The full variable domain, completed using reference TRBV7-3 and TRBJ2-3, is GAGVSQTPSNKVTEKGKYVELRCDPISGHTALYWYRQSLGQGPEFLIYFQGTGAADDSGLPNDRFFAVRPEGSVSTLKIQRTERGDSAVYLCASSYKIPPDTQYFGPGTRLTVL.